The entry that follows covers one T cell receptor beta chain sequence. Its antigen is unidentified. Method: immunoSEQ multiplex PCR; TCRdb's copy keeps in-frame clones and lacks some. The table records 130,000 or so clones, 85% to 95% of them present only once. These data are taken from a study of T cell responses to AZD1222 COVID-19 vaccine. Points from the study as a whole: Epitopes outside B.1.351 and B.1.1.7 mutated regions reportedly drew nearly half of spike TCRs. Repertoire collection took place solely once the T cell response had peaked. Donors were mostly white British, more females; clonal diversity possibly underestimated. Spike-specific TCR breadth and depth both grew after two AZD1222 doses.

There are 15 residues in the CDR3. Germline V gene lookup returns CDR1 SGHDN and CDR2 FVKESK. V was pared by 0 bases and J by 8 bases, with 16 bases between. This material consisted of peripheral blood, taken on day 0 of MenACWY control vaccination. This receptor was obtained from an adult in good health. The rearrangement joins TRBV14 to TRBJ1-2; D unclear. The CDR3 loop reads CASSQDRGGILGYTF. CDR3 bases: TGTGCCAGCAGCCAAGATCGCGGCGGTATCTTAGGCTACACCTTC.